This entry concerns a single TCR beta chain. Its recognized antigen is unknown. The input lacks base qualities; no much larger clone sits a single base away. The source of the sample is a study of post-analysis software for immune sequencing data (dated by TCRdb to the mid-2010s). For the wider study: The recorded disease courses included relapsing-remitting, secondary progressive and progressive-relapsing multiple sclerosis, and some patients had no subtype annotation. Patient repertoires were compared against ten to eleven previously published healthy control repertoires from donors aged about 6 to 26 years. A subset of samples was prepared in parallel using single-end sample barcoding, then pooled and co-amplified after Illumina adapter ligation. The full study reports these points: Strong co-clustering of samples prepared in the same batch was shown by direct clustering with F measure, prompting a batch-effect correction. The multiple sclerosis patient group was slightly younger than the control group. Normalized Chao1 diversity was significantly lower in multiple sclerosis patients than controls, suggesting substantial peripheral T-cell clonal expansion.

To demonstrate the VDJtools post-analysis software, TCR beta repertoires were profiled from the peripheral blood of roughly 14 young patients with multiple sclerosis. The multiple sclerosis patients were children and adolescents between roughly 6 and 17 years of age. Library method: PCR. TCRdb names Illumina HiSeq 2500 as the instrument used. To reduce PCR and sequencing biases, unique molecular identifiers were incorporated into the TCR beta cDNA libraries. Approximately 500,000 cDNA molecules were obtained per 1 to 10 million input T cells, so each molecule approximated one T cell. The patient libraries were prepared and sequenced with the same protocol used for the earlier healthy control dataset. Samples belonging to the same batch were prepared together, multiplexed and sequenced on a shared HiSeq lane. In the authors' own workflow: MIGEC handled the raw barcoded reads, throwing out single-read molecular identifier groups before consensus assembly and CDR3 extraction. Clonotype tables were post-analysed with VDJtools, and diversity was normalized by down-sampling all datasets to the smallest sample size. In repertoire overlap clustering, CDR3 amino acid sequences, but not nucleotide sequences, were matched to correct batch-related cross-sample contamination. The public reads were reprocessed in TCRdb via fastp at Q25 and MiXCR, keeping in-frame beta chains. Rows merge per CDR3 protein into single entries with the most common DNA and genes. V and J calls and clone size were set by TCRdb, not the authors. For this sample the table gives about 820,000 distinct CDR3 sequences, of which under 70% were detected only once. The ten largest make up 4.6% of the sample.

The sequence derives from a girl aged 5-17 years with multiple sclerosis. The sample taken for sequencing was blood.

The nucleotide sequence reads TGTGCCAGCAGCCCATGGGTCGGGAGAGACACCGGGGAGCTGTTTTTT. It is translated as CASSPWVGRDTGELFF. The chain couples TRBV7-3 to TRBJ2-2; TRBD2 might be the D gene, on 6 matching bases. V was cut back by 5 bases and J by 3 bases, leaving a gap of 16 bases between them. The CDR3 sequence holds 16 residues, the cysteine and phenylalanine included. The sequence is cut down to CDR3 DNA, 48 bases in frame from base 1. Sequences SGHTA (CDR1) and FQGTGA (CDR2) are obtained from the germline V gene.